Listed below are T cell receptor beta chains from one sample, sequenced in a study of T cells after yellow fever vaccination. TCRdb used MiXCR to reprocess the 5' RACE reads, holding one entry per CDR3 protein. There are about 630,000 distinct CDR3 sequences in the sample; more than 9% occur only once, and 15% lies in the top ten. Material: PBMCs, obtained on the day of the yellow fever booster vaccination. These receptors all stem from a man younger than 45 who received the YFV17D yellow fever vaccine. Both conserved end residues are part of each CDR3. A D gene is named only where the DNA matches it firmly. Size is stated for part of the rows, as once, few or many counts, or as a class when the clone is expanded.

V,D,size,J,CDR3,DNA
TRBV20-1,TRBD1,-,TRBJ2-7,CSAEGQRSYEQYF,TGCAGTGCCGAGGGACAGCGATCCTACGAGCAGTACTTC
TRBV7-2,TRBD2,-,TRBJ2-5,CASSLSAGDETQYF,TGTGCCAGCAGCTTATCAGCGGGAGACGAGACCCAGTACTTC
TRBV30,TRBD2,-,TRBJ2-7,CAWITGLAGDGEKYEQYF,TGTGCCTGGATAACGGGACTAGCGGGAGATGGGGAGAAGTACGAGCAGTACTTC
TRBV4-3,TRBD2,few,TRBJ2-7,CASSQRREGQWEQYF,TGCGCCAGCAGCCAAAGACGGGAGGGCCAATGGGAGCAGTACTTC
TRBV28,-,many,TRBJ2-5,CASSAGDRKETQYF,TGTGCCAGCAGTGCCGGGGACCGAAAAGAGACCCAGTACTTC
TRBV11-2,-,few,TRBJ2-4,CASSLEERVKNIQYF,TGTGCCAGCAGCTTAGAAGAAAGGGTCAAAAACATTCAGTACTTC
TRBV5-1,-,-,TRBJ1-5,CASSADGVLEPQHF,TGCGCCAGCAGCGCGGACGGCGTGTTAGAGCCCCAGCATTTT
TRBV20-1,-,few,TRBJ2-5,CSARGPSETQYF,TGCAGTGCTAGAGGACCATCGGAGACCCAGTACTTC
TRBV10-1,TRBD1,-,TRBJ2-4,CASSEDGQGAPDKNIQYF,TGCGCCAGCAGTGAGGACGGACAGGGGGCGCCGGACAAAAACATTCAGTACTTC
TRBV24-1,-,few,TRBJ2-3,CATSDTQGGTDTQYF,TGTGCCACCAGTGATACCCAGGGCGGCACAGATACGCAGTATTTT
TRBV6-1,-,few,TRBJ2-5,CASSHNTDWQETQYF,TGTGCCAGCAGCCACAATACGGACTGGCAAGAGACCCAGTACTTC
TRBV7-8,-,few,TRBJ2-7,CASSFRRLGSYEQYF,TGTGCCAGCAGCTTTAGACGACTGGGATCGTACGAGCAGTACTTC
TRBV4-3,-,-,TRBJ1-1,CASSQDGAIRGTEAFF,TGCGCCAGCAGCCAAGATGGGGCAATACGAGGGACTGAAGCTTTCTTT
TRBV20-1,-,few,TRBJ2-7,CSGSREAIAYEQYF,TGCAGTGGCTCAAGGGAAGCGATCGCCTACGAGCAGTACTTC
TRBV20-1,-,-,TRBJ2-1,CSASWVPWSRNEQFF,TGCAGTGCTAGCTGGGTCCCTTGGTCGAGGAATGAGCAGTTCTTC
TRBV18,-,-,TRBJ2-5,CASSQRTGQETQYF,TGTGCCAGCTCACAGCGAACAGGGCAAGAGACCCAGTACTTC
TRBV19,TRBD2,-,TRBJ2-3,CASSAREGDTQYF,TGTGCCAGTAGTGCCCGGGAGGGAGATACGCAGTATTTT
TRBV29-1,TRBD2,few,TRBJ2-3,CSVDLSGSDTQYF,TGCAGCGTTGATCTTAGCGGGAGTGATACGCAGTATTTT
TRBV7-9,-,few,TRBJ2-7,CASSWEAAIFSYEQYF,TGTGCCAGCAGCTGGGAAGCCGCTATTTTCTCCTACGAGCAGTACTTC
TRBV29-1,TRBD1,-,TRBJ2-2,CSVVDRGATGELFF,TGCAGCGTTGTCGACAGGGGTGCGACCGGGGAGCTGTTTTTT
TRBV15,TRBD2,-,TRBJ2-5,CATSRTTSGTGGETQYF,TGTGCCACCAGCAGAACGACTAGCGGGACGGGTGGTGAGACCCAGTACTTC
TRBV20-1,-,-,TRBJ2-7,CSARRYRHSYEQYF,TGCAGTGCTAGAAGGTATCGGCACTCCTACGAGCAGTACTTC
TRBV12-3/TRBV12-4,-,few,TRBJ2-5,CASSGSSETQYF,TGTGCCAGCAGTGGGTCTTCAGAGACCCAGTACTTC
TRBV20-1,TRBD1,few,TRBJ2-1,CSARRDRVNEQFF,TGCAGTGCCCGCCGGGACAGGGTCAATGAGCAGTTCTTC
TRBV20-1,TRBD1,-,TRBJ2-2,CSARLGQGKPGELFF,TGCAGTGCTAGGTTGGGACAGGGGAAGCCCGGGGAGCTGTTTTTT
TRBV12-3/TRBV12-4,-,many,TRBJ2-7,CASSLSVTYEQYF,TGTGCCAGCAGTCTGAGCGTGACCTACGAGCAGTACTTC
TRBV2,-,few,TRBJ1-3,CASRAGNTIYF,TGTGCCAGCAGAGCAGGAAACACCATATATTTT
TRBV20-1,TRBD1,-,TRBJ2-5,CSAVEGTGGRETQYF,TGCAGTGCTGTAGAAGGGACAGGGGGAAGGGAGACCCAGTACTTC
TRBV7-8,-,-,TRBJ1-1,CASSPMELNTEAFF,TGTGCCAGCAGCCCCATGGAACTGAACACTGAAGCTTTCTTT
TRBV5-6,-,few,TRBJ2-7,CASSLGVGTGITYEQYF,TGTGCCAGCAGCTTGGGAGTGGGAACAGGGATAACCTACGAGCAGTACTTC
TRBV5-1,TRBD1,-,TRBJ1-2,CASSYRDRSYGYTF,TGCGCCAGCAGCTACCGGGACAGGTCATATGGCTACACCTTC
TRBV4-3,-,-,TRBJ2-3,CASSQGASVTSTDTQYF,TGCGCCAGCAGCCAAGGCGCTAGCGTAACTAGCACAGATACGCAGTATTTT
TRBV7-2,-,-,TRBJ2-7,CASSREVWDPGEQYF,TGTGCCAGCAGCCGAGAGGTCTGGGACCCGGGGGAGCAGTACTTC
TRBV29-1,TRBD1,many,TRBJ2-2,CSAGQGTTGELFF,TGCAGCGCAGGACAGGGGACGACCGGGGAGCTGTTTTTT
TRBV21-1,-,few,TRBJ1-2,CASSKAGDRGHLNYGYTF,TGTGCCAGCAGCAAAGCAGGGGACAGGGGCCACCTAAACTATGGCTACACCTTC
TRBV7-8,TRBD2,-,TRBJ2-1,CASSLDVTSSEQFF,TGTGCCAGCAGCTTAGACGTGACTAGCTCTGAGCAGTTCTTC
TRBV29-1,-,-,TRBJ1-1,CSGATGIGTEAFF,TGCAGCGGCGCGACAGGTATAGGCACTGAAGCTTTCTTT
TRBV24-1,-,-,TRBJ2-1,CATSDRGRDNEQFF,TGTGCCACCAGTGATAGAGGCCGGGACAATGAGCAGTTCTTC
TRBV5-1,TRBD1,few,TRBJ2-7,CASSLEGQGSREQYF,TGCGCCAGCAGCTTGGAAGGACAGGGGTCCCGCGAGCAGTACTTC
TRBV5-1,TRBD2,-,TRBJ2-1,CASSLGTSGSINEQFF,TGCGCCAGCAGCTTGGGGACTAGCGGGAGTATCAATGAGCAGTTCTTC
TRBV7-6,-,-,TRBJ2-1,CASSLGASSVYNEQFF,TGTGCCAGCAGCTTAGGAGCTTCTAGCGTTTACAATGAGCAGTTCTTC
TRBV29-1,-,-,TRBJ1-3,CSACLAGYGNTIYF,TGCAGCGCCTGCCTAGCAGGGTATGGAAACACCATATATTTT
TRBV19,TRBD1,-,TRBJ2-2,CASTPGQAPTGELFF,TGTGCCAGCACTCCGGGACAGGCACCAACCGGGGAGCTGTTTTTT
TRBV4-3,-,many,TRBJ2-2,CASSQDRVSGELFF,TGCGCCAGCAGCCAAGACAGGGTCTCCGGGGAGCTGTTTTTT
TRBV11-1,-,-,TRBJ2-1,CASSLVGGDRPSSYNEQFF,TGTGCCAGCAGCTTAGTGGGTGGCGACCGCCCCAGCTCCTACAATGAGCAGTTCTTC
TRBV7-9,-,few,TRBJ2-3,CASSKTGSGTDTQYF,TGTGCCAGCAGCAAAACAGGGAGTGGCACAGATACGCAGTATTTT
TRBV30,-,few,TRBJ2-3,CAWFSGFTDTQYF,TGTGCCTGGTTTTCAGGGTTCACAGATACGCAGTATTTT
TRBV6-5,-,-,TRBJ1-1,CASSSLGIAFF,TGTGCCAGCAGTTCCCTAGGTATAGCTTTCTTT
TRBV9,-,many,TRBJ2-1,CASSVGDSLDEQFF,TGTGCCAGCAGCGTAGGGGATAGTCTCGATGAGCAGTTCTTC
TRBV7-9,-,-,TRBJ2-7,CASSPKAFVYEQYF,TGTGCCAGCAGCCCTAAGGCTTTCGTCTACGAGCAGTACTTC
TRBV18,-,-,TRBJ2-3,CASSPPTVNTQYF,TGTGCCAGCTCACCACCCACTGTAAATACGCAGTATTTT
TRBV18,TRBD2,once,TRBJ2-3,CASSPRDAGGTTDTQYF,TGTGCCAGCTCACCCAGGGACGCGGGAGGAACCACAGATACGCAGTATTTT
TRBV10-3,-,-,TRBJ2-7,CAINAGAGNEQYF,TGTGCCATCAATGCAGGGGCGGGGAACGAGCAGTACTTC
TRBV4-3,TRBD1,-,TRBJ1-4,CASSQDTGDRAVF,TGCGCCAGCAGCCAAGATACAGGGGACAGGGCTGTTTTT